This is a list of T cell receptor beta chains from one sample in a study of blood T cell repertoires in COVID-19. Some clones are missing from TCRdb's copy, which holds only in-frame ones; the method was immunoSEQ multiplex PCR. Among more than 45,000 clones listed, roughly nine tenths were seen once. Sequencing was done on a sample of peripheral blood. Source of these receptors: a woman between 65 and 79 years old with active COVID-19. The CDR3 runs from the conserved cysteine through the conserved F or W. A D gene is named only where the DNA matches it firmly. Size is stated for part of the rows, as once, few or many counts, or as a class when the clone is expanded.

clone_size d_call j_call v_call cdr3_aa cdr3_nt
- - TRBJ2-2 TRBV6-4 CASKQGQNTGELFF TGTGCCAGCAAGCAAGGACAGAACACCGGGGAGCTGTTTTTT
- TRBD1 TRBJ1-4 TRBV5-1 CASSADRGSNEKLFF TGCGCCAGCAGCGCGGACAGGGGGTCTAATGAAAAACTGTTTTTT
- - TRBJ2-1 TRBV28 CASSPPPRYNEQFF TGTGCCAGCAGTCCCCCCCCTAGGTACAATGAGCAGTTCTTC
- TRBD2 TRBJ2-7 TRBV7-9 CASSLATSGAYEQYF TGTGCCAGCAGCTTAGCGACTAGCGGGGCCTACGAGCAGTACTTC
- - TRBJ2-7 TRBV13 CASSILRRDEQYF TGTGCCAGCAGCATACTCCGGAGAGACGAGCAGTACTTC
- - TRBJ1-2 TRBV28 CASSPHGQGGYTF TGTGCCAGCAGTCCGCACGGGCAGGGTGGCTACACCTTC
- TRBD2 TRBJ2-3 TRBV9 CASSVATSSGTRTDTQYF TGTGCCAGCAGCGTAGCTACGTCCAGCGGGACCCGCACAGATACGCAGTATTTT
- TRBD2 TRBJ2-5 TRBV5-4 CASSSIAGGRETQYF TGTGCCAGCAGCTCAATAGCGGGAGGCCGGGAGACCCAGTACTTC
once - TRBJ2-1 TRBV5-5 CASSLEGGINEQFF TGTGCCAGCAGCTTGGAAGGAGGGATCAATGAGCAGTTCTTC
- TRBD2 TRBJ2-1 TRBV15 CATSRDGVAGVYNEQFF TGTGCCACCAGCAGAGATGGAGTAGCGGGAGTATACAATGAGCAGTTCTTC
- TRBD2 TRBJ2-7 TRBV30 CAWRGLAGSYEQYF TGTGCCTGGAGGGGACTAGCGGGCTCCTACGAGCAGTACTTC
- TRBD1 TRBJ2-7 TRBV13 CASRQTGGYYEQYF TGTGCCAGCAGACAAACAGGGGGCTATTACGAGCAGTACTTC
once TRBD1 TRBJ2-3 TRBV11-2 CASSRQGADTQYF TGTGCCAGCAGCCGACAGGGGGCAGATACGCAGTATTTT
- - TRBJ1-6 TRBV5-1 CASSLASGDSPLHF TGCGCCAGCAGCTTGGCCTCAGGGGATTCACCCCTCCACTTT
- TRBD2 TRBJ2-7 TRBV29-1 CSVEGGRTYEQYF TGCAGCGTTGAGGGCGGGAGGACCTACGAGCAGTACTTC
once - TRBJ1-5 TRBV9 CASSEMGAGQPQHF TGTGCCAGCAGCGAGATGGGTGCGGGGCAGCCCCAGCATTTT
- - TRBJ1-1 TRBV7-9 CASSLGTVNTEAFF TGTGCCAGCAGCTTAGGGACAGTCAACACTGAAGCTTTCTTT
- - TRBJ2-7 TRBV9 CASSVPKDRRAGHEQYF TGTGCCAGCAGCGTACCCAAGGACAGAAGGGCAGGCCACGAGCAGTACTTC
- - TRBJ2-3 TRBV28 CASSSSDMYSDTQYF TGTGCCAGCAGTTCCTCAGACATGTATTCAGATACGCAGTATTTT
- - TRBJ2-7 TRBV5-1 CASSQQTASYEQYF TGCGCCAGCAGCCAACAGACAGCCTCCTACGAGCAGTACTTC
- - TRBJ1-6 TRBV18 CASSPGQNSPLHF TGTGCCAGCTCACCCGGACAGAATTCACCCCTCCACTTT
- TRBD1 TRBJ2-7 TRBV20-1 CSASPGTAFYPYEQYF TGCAGTGCTAGTCCCGGGACAGCCTTCTACCCCTACGAGCAGTACTTC
- - TRBJ2-5 TRBV21-1 CASSKKRDIQETQYF TGTGCCAGCAGCAAAAAACGGGACATCCAAGAGACCCAGTACTTC
- - TRBJ2-7 TRBV2 CASRSPAQAYEQYF TGTGCCAGCAGGTCCCCGGCCCAGGCTTACGAGCAGTACTTC
- - TRBJ1-6 TRBV30 CAWSQDSSNSPLHF TGTGCCTGGAGCCAGGACAGTTCTAATTCACCCCTCCACTTT
- - TRBJ1-2 TRBV3-1/TRBV3-2 CASSQGQANYGYTF TGTGCCAGCAGCCAAGGACAGGCGAACTATGGCTACACCTTC
- TRBD2 TRBJ2-1 TRBV7-7 CASSITSGSHNEQFF TGTGCTAGCAGTATAACTAGCGGGAGTCACAATGAGCAGTTCTTC
- TRBD2 TRBJ2-1 TRBV5-1 CASSLAGGDNEQFF TGCGCCAGCAGCTTAGCGGGAGGAGACAATGAGCAGTTCTTC
- - TRBJ2-1 TRBV15 CATSREGGGLGNEQFF TGTGCCACCAGCAGAGAGGGCGGGGGCCTGGGCAATGAGCAGTTCTTC
- TRBD1 TRBJ1-6 TRBV6-5 CASSYSGQGNSPLHF TGTGCCAGCAGTTACTCAGGACAGGGTAATTCACCCCTCCACTTT
- - TRBJ2-5 TRBV4-1 CASSQAPGRETQYF TGCGCCAGCAGCCAGGCGCCGGGAAGGGAGACCCAGTACTTC
- - TRBJ2-5 TRBV5-4 CASSLGQIMETQYF TGTGCCAGCAGCTTGGGGCAGATCATGGAGACCCAGTACTTC
- - TRBJ2-4 TRBV6-5 CASSYSFRSFQYF TGTGCCAGCAGTTACTCGTTCAGGTCTTTTCAGTACTTC
- - TRBJ1-1 TRBV7-8 CASSLVRVAEAFF TGTGCCAGCAGCTTAGTGCGGGTCGCTGAAGCTTTCTTT
- TRBD1 TRBJ2-7 TRBV5-4 CASTLTGGSYEQYF TGTGCCAGCACTTTAACAGGGGGCTCCTACGAGCAGTACTTC
few - TRBJ1-1 TRBV28 CASNLPHSTEAFF TGTGCCAGCAATCTTCCCCACAGCACTGAAGCTTTCTTT
- - TRBJ2-7 TRBV30 CAWSLAALGEQYF TGTGCCTGGTCGCTAGCCGCCTTGGGGGAGCAGTACTTC
- TRBD1 TRBJ1-2 TRBV28 CASSPLTGSSYGYTF TGTGCCAGCAGTCCGTTGACAGGGTCGAGCTATGGCTACACCTTC
- TRBD2 TRBJ2-4 TRBV7-3 CASSRGESGSGDIQYF TGTGCCAGCAGCCGTGGGGAGAGCGGGAGTGGGGACATTCAGTACTTC
- - TRBJ1-2 TRBV21-1 CASSGRDRGNGGYTF TGTGCCAGCAGCGGCCGGGACAGGGGGAATGGTGGCTACACCTTC
- - TRBJ2-3 TRBV11-3 CASSGGSESTDTQYF TGTGCCAGCAGCGGCGGCAGCGAGAGCACAGATACGCAGTATTTT
- TRBD2 TRBJ2-5 TRBV10-2 CASSESLWTSEQETQYF TGCGCCAGCAGTGAGTCCCTTTGGACTAGCGAACAAGAGACCCAGTACTTC
- - TRBJ1-6 TRBV5-1 CASSLESGNSPLHF TGCGCCAGCAGCTTGGAGTCAGGCAATTCACCCCTCCACTTT
- - TRBJ1-1 TRBV5-1 CASSRGNTEAFF TGCGCCAGCAGCCGGGGGAACACTGAAGCTTTCTTT
- - TRBJ2-1 TRBV11-3 CASSPGAEGNEQFF TGTGCCAGCAGCCCCGGCGCAGAGGGCAATGAGCAGTTCTTC
- TRBD2 TRBJ2-1 TRBV7-3 CASSQRTSGMVEQFF TGTGCCAGCAGCCAGCGGACTAGCGGGATGGTTGAGCAGTTCTTC
- - TRBJ1-1 TRBV7-8 CASSHDSYTEAFF TGTGCCAGCAGCCATGACAGCTACACTGAAGCTTTCTTT
- TRBD2 TRBJ2-3 TRBV10-1 CASSGSGVTDTQYF TGCGCCAGCAGTGGCAGCGGGGTAACAGATACGCAGTATTTT
once TRBD1 TRBJ2-7 TRBV9 CASSVSTGTAYEQYF TGTGCCAGCAGCGTTTCTACCGGGACAGCGTACGAGCAGTACTTC
- TRBD1 TRBJ2-7 TRBV3-1/TRBV3-2 CASSRGTETYEQYF TGTGCCAGCAGCAGGGGGACAGAGACCTACGAGCAGTACTTC
once TRBD2 TRBJ2-3 TRBV5-8 CASSLGLAGGYTQYF TGTGCCAGCAGCTTAGGACTAGCGGGAGGGTATACGCAGTATTTT
- - TRBJ2-1 TRBV3-1/TRBV3-2 CASAGRGIREQFF TGTGCCAGCGCTGGACGGGGAATCAGGGAGCAGTTCTTC
- TRBD2 TRBJ2-2 TRBV28 CASSWGPASGRHTGELFF TGTGCCAGCAGTTGGGGTCCCGCTAGCGGGAGGCACACCGGGGAGCTGTTTTTT
few TRBD2 TRBJ2-3 TRBV30 CANAAGGPTDTQYF TGTGCCAATGCCGCGGGAGGGCCGACAGATACGCAGTATTTT
- - TRBJ1-3 TRBV28 CASSLAWSSGNTIYF TGTGCCAGCAGTTTGGCCTGGAGCTCTGGAAACACCATATATTTT
- TRBD2 TRBJ2-3 TRBV4-1 CASSQDRASGIADTQYF TGCGCCAGCAGCCAAGATCGGGCTAGCGGGATCGCAGATACGCAGTATTTT